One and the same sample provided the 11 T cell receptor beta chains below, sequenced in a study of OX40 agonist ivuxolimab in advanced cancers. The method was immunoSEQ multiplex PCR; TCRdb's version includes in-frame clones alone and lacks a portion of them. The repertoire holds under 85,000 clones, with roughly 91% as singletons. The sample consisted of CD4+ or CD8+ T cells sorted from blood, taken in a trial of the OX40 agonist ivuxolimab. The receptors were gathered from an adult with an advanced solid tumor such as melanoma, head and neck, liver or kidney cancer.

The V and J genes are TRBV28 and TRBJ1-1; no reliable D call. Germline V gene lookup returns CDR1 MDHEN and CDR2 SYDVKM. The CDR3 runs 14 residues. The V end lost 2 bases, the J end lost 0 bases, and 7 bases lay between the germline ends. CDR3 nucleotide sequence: TGTGCCAGCAGTTTAAGCACAATGAACACTGAAGCTTTCTTT. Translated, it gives CASSLSTMNTEAFF.

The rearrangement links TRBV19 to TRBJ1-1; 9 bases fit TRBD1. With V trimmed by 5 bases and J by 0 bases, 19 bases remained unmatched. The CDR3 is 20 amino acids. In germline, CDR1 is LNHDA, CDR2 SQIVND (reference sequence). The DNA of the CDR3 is TGTGCCAGTAGTCGTGCCGGGACAGGGCGAACTAGCCGTATGAACACTGAAGCTTTCTTT. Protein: CASSRAGTGRTSRMNTEAFF.

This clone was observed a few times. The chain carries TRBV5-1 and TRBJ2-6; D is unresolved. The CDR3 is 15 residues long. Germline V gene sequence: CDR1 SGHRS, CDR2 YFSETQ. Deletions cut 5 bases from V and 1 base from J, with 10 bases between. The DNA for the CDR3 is TGCGCCAGCAGACAGACCCCATCTGGGGCCAACGTCCTGACTTTC. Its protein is CASRQTPSGANVLTF.

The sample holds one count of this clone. CDR3 bases: TGTGCCAGCCCCCACGGGGGGGAGGGCAGGACAGATACGCAGTATTTT. The encoded protein is CASPHGGEGRTDTQYF. The V gene is TRBV27, the J gene TRBJ2-3; TRBD2 matches 8 bases. The germline V gene encodes CDR1 MNHEY and CDR2 SMNVEV (reference sequence). The CDR3 is 16 residues long. With 8 bases clipped from V and 3 bases from J, the junction kept 13 bases outside the gene matches.

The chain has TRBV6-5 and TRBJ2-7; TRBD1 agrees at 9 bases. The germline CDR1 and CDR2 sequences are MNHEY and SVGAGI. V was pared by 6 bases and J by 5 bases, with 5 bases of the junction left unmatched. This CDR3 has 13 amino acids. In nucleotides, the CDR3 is TGTGCCAGCAGGCTCTACAGGGGGCACGAGCAGTACTTC. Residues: CASRLYRGHEQYF.

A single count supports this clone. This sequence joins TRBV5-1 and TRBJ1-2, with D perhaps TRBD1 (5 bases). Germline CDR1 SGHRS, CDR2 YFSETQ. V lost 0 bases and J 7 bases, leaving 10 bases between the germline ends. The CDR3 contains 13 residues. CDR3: CASSLGQRGGYTF. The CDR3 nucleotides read TGCGCCAGCAGCTTGGGACAGAGGGGTGGCTACACCTTC.

The CDR3 sequence: CASSMGLAGAPSSYNEQFF. The DNA of the CDR3 is TGTGCCAGTAGTATGGGTCTAGCGGGGGCGCCTAGCTCCTACAATGAGCAGTTCTTC. This sequence joins TRBV19 and TRBJ2-1; 10 bases map to TRBD2. This CDR3 contains 19 residues. Germline V gene lookup returns CDR1 LNHDA and CDR2 SQIVND (reference sequence). V shed 3 bases, J shed 0 bases, and the junction held 11 bases outside the gene matches.

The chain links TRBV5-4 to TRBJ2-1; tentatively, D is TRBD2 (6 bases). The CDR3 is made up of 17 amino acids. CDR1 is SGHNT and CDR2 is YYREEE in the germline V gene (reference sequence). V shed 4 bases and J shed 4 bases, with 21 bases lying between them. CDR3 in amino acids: CASSGGTPRLGYNEQFF. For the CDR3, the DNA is TGTGCCAGCAGCGGGGGGACTCCCCGTTTAGGGTACAATGAGCAGTTCTTC.

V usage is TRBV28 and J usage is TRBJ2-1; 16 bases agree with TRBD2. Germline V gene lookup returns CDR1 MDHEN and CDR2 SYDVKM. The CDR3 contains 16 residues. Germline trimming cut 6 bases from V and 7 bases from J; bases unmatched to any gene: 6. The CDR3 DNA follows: TGTGCCAGCAGCGGGACTAGCGGGAGGGCCATGAATGAGCAGTTCTTC. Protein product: CASSGTSGRAMNEQFF.

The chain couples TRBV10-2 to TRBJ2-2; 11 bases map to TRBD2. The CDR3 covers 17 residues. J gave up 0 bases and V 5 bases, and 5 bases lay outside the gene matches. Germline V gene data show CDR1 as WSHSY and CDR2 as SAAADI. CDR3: CASSTVAGGANTGELFF. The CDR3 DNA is TGCGCCAGCAGTACGGTAGCGGGAGGGGCGAACACCGGGGAGCTGTTTTTT.

The DNA of the CDR3 is TGTGCCAGCAGCTTAGACTCGAGCAGGGGCACAGATACGCAGTATTTT. Its protein is CASSLDSSRGTDTQYF. The chain uses TRBV7-2 and TRBJ2-3; tentatively, D is TRBD1 (5 bases). The CDR3 is made up of 16 amino acids. The germline gives CDR1 SGHTA, CDR2 FQGNSA. Trimming pared 1 base from V and 1 base from J, leaving 12 bases between.